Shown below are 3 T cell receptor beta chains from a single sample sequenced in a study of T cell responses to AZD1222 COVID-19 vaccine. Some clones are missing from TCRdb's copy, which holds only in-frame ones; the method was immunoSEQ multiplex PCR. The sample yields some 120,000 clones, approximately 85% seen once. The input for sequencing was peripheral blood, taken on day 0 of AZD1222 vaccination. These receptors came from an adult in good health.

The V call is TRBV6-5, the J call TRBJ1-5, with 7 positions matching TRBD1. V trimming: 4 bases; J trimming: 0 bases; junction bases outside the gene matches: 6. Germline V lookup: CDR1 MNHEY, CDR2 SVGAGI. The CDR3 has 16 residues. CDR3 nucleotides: TGTGCCAGCAGTTCCTCGACAGGGCATAGCAATCAGCCCCAGCATTTT. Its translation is CASSSSTGHSNQPQHF.

CDR3 bases: TGTGCCAGTATGACCTTAACGGGGGCGTACGGAAACACCATATATTTT. This sequence encodes CASMTLTGAYGNTIYF. V usage is TRBV19 and J usage is TRBJ1-3, with D possibly TRBD1 on 6 matching bases. Trimming took 7 bases from V and 4 from J, leaving 20 bases between them. This CDR3 is built from 16 residues. Germline assignment: CDR1 LNHDA and CDR2 SQIVND (reference sequence).

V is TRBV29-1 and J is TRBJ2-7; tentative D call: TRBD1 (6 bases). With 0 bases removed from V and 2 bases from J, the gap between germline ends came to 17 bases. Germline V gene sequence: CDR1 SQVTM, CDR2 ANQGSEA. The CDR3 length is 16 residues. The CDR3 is CSVEERMGAPAYEQYF. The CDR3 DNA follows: TGCAGCGTTGAAGAGAGGATGGGGGCCCCTGCCTACGAGCAGTACTTC.